Listed below are T cell receptor beta chains from one sample, sequenced in a study of long-term antiretroviral therapy in people with HIV. Using immunoSEQ multiplex PCR, the repertoire was profiled, and TCRdb retains in-frame clones only, with some absent. The sample lists about 24,000 clones; under 90% were seen once. This sample comprised unsorted PBMCs, obtained at the start of antiretroviral therapy, before treatment. Receptors originate from a woman younger than 35 with HIV. Both conserved end residues are part of each CDR3. D genes are given only for firm matches. Clone size is given for some rows only: seen once, a few or many times, or a class if the clone is expanded.

J	D	size	length	V	DNA	CDR3
TRBJ1-2	NA	NA	16	TRBV19	TGTGCCAGTAGTATACCCCTCGAGGGTTGGTACTATGGCTACACCTTC	CASSIPLEGWYYGYTF
TRBJ2-5	NA	NA	13	TRBV2	TGTGCCAGCAGTGAAGACCTCCAAGAGACCCAGTACTTC	CASSEDLQETQYF
TRBJ2-3	NA	once	15	TRBV5-1	TGCGCCAGCAGACGGGGCAGCGGTGGAGTAGATACGCAGTATTTT	CASRRGSGGVDTQYF
TRBJ1-4	NA	NA	13	TRBV7-2	TGTGCCAGCACCCCGGACACTAATGAAAAACTGTTTTTT	CASTPDTNEKLFF
TRBJ2-2	NA	few	13	TRBV27	TGTGCCAGCAGGACCGAAAACACCGGGGAGCTGTTTTTT	CASRTENTGELFF
TRBJ2-7	NA	NA	13	TRBV27	TGTGCCAGCAGGGGGGTACTAACCTACGAGCAGTACTTC	CASRGVLTYEQYF
TRBJ2-7	NA	NA	12	TRBV5-1	TGCGCCAGCAGCGCCGGCCCCTACGAGCAGTACTTC	CASSAGPYEQYF
TRBJ2-7	NA	NA	14	TRBV28	TGTGCCAGCAGTTTCGGACTGAGCTCCTACGAGCAGTACTTC	CASSFGLSSYEQYF
TRBJ1-2	NA	NA	13	TRBV4-2	TGTGCCAGCAGCCCGCCAGGGGCGCTTGGCTACACCTTC	CASSPPGALGYTF
TRBJ2-7	NA	NA	12	TRBV7-2	TGTGCCAGCAGCGTTCAGAAATACGAGCAGTACTTC	CASSVQKYEQYF
TRBJ1-1	NA	NA	13	TRBV4-1	TGCGCCAGCAGAGAGCCGACGAACACTGAAGCTTTCTTT	CASREPTNTEAFF
TRBJ2-1	TRBD1	NA	15	TRBV4-3	TGCGCCAGCAGCCAAGATGAGGGGGCATACAATGAGCAGTTCTTC	CASSQDEGAYNEQFF
TRBJ2-1	TRBD1	NA	15	TRBV6-5	TGTGCCAGCAGTTACGTCCAGGGACAGTACAATGAGCAGTTCTTC	CASSYVQGQYNEQFF
TRBJ2-3	NA	NA	16	TRBV7-9	TGTGCCAGCAGCTTCGGGTCGGTAGCTGGCACAGATACGCAGTATTTT	CASSFGSVAGTDTQYF
TRBJ2-7	NA	NA	14	TRBV27	TGTGCCAGCAGTTTATCCCCCTTCGGGACCGAGCAGTACTTC	CASSLSPFGTEQYF
TRBJ2-5	NA	NA	14	TRBV18	TGTGCCAGCTCACGAAATAGCACCCAAGAGACCCAGTACTTC	CASSRNSTQETQYF
TRBJ1-6	TRBD1	few	17	TRBV5-1	TGCGCCAGCAGCTTTGAAATTCCAGGGGGCGTTCAATCACCCCTCCACTTT	CASSFEIPGGVQSPLHF
TRBJ2-7	NA	NA	16	TRBV6-1	TGTGCCAGCAGTGCATCCGGTAGGGGAAAAACCTACGAGCAGTACTTC	CASSASGRGKTYEQYF
TRBJ2-5	NA	NA	13	TRBV5-1	TGCGCCAGCAGCTTTGGTACCCAAGAGACCCAGTACTTC	CASSFGTQETQYF
TRBJ1-2	NA	few	15	TRBV2	TGTGCCAGCAGTGAGTTGGCAGGGGAAACTGGTGGCTACACCTTC	CASSELAGETGGYTF
TRBJ2-2	TRBD2	once	14	TRBV9	TGTGCCAGCAGCGCGGGGGGGGACACCGGGGAGCTGTTTTTT	CASSAGGDTGELFF
TRBJ1-5	NA	NA	14	TRBV6-1	TGTGCCAGCAATGGGGCAGCTCCTAATCAGCCCCAGCATTTT	CASNGAAPNQPQHF
TRBJ1-1	TRBD1	NA	17	TRBV7-9	TGTGCCAGCAGCTTAGCGGGACAGGGTGTTTTGGGCACTGAAGCTTTCTTT	CASSLAGQGVLGTEAFF
TRBJ1-1	NA	NA	15	TRBV5-1	TGCGCCAGCAGCTTGGAGGGAGGGCTGAACACTGAAGCTTTCTTT	CASSLEGGLNTEAFF
TRBJ1-2	NA	once	12	TRBV15	TGTGCCACCAGCAGAGAAAGTAGACCAAACACCTTC	CATSRESRPNTF
TRBJ2-3	NA	NA	15	TRBV27	TGTGCCAGCAAAGAAATCTCACGCAGCACAGATACGCAGTATTTT	CASKEISRSTDTQYF
TRBJ2-1	NA	NA	16	TRBV6-4	TGTGCCAGCAGTGAAAGCGGTCTGGGGAGTTACAATGAGCAGTTCTTC	CASSESGLGSYNEQFF
TRBJ2-5	NA	NA	13	TRBV5-6	TGTGCCAGCAGCTATACCGTGGGGGAGACCCAGTACTTC	CASSYTVGETQYF
TRBJ1-1	NA	NA	13	TRBV6-1	TGTGCCAGCAGCCTTGAGGACTTTACTGAAGCTTTCTTT	CASSLEDFTEAFF
TRBJ2-1	TRBD2	NA	17	TRBV4-1	TGCGCCAGCAGCCGGTCCTCCGGGACTAGCGAGAGGGATGAGCAGTTCTTC	CASSRSSGTSERDEQFF
TRBJ2-7	TRBD1	NA	15	TRBV4-1	TGCGCCAGCAGCCAACCCGACAGGGGCGGATACGAGCAGTACTTC	CASSQPDRGGYEQYF
TRBJ2-1	TRBD2	NA	17	TRBV28	TGTGCCAGCAGTTCCCTTAATAGCGGGAGACGGTACAATGAGCAGTTCTTC	CASSSLNSGRRYNEQFF
TRBJ1-2	NA	few	15	TRBV4-3	TGCGCCAGCAGCCAAGATCTTAACAGGGAGGATGGCTACACCTTC	CASSQDLNREDGYTF
TRBJ2-7	TRBD2	NA	15	TRBV7-9	TGTGCCAGCAGCTTAGCGCCTAGCGGGGTCTACGAGCAGTACTTC	CASSLAPSGVYEQYF
TRBJ2-3	TRBD2	NA	15	TRBV9	TGTGCCAGCAAGCCCCAAGCGGGGGGTACAGATACGCAGTATTTT	CASKPQAGGTDTQYF
TRBJ1-3	NA	NA	15	TRBV7-9	TGTGCCAGCAGCTTAGTGGGAACCTCTGGAAACACCATATATTTT	CASSLVGTSGNTIYF
TRBJ2-7	NA	NA	12	TRBV7-2	TGTGCCAGCAGCTCATGGGCCCTCGAGCAGTACTTC	CASSSWALEQYF
TRBJ1-2	TRBD1	NA	14	TRBV5-4	TGTGCCAGCAGTACAGGGGAGTCCAACTATGGCTACACCTTC	CASSTGESNYGYTF